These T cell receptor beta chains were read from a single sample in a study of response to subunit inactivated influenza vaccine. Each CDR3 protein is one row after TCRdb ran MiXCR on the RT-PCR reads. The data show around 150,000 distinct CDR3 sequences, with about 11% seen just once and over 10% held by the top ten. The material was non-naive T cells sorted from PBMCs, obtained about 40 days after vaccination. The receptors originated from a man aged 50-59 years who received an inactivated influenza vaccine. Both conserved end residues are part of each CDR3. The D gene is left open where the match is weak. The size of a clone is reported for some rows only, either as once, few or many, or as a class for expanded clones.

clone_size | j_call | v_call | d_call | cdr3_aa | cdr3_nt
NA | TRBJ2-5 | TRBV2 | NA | CASTEGRGPQETQYF | TGTGCCAGCACTGAAGGTCGGGGTCCCCAAGAGACCCAGTACTTC
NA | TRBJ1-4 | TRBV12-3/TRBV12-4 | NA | CASSFQGINEKLFF | TGTGCCAGCAGTTTCCAGGGGATTAATGAAAAACTGTTTTTT
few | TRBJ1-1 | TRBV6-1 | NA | CASIVTGNTEAFF | TGTGCCAGCATCGTAACAGGGAACACTGAAGCTTTCTTT
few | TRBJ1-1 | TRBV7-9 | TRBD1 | CASRVWTGGFMNTEAFF | TGTGCCAGCAGAGTATGGACAGGGGGCTTTATGAACACTGAAGCTTTCTTT
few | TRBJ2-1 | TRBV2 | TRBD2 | CASSATGGGYNEQFF | TGTGCCAGCAGTGCAACGGGAGGCGGGTACAATGAGCAGTTCTTC
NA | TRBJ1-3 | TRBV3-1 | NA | CTSRRRLGTELLGGNTIYF | TGTACCAGCAGGCGTCGCCTAGGGACCGAATTATTGGGGGGAAACACCATATATTTT
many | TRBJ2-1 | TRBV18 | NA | CASSPLSGSSSYNEQFF | TGTGCCAGCTCACCACTTTCTGGGTCGAGCTCCTACAATGAGCAGTTCTTC
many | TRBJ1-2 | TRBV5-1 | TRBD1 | CASSFGTGDDTTF | TGCGCCAGCAGCTTCGGGACAGGGGATGATACCACCTTC
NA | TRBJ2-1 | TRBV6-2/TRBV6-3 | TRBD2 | CASSGTSGVSSYNEQFF | TGTGCCAGCAGCGGGACTAGCGGGGTGAGCTCCTACAATGAGCAGTTCTTC
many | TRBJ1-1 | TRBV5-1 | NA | CASRVQRDTEAFF | TGCGCCAGCAGGGTCCAGCGGGACACTGAAGCTTTCTTT
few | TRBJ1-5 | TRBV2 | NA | CASRPGRNSNQPQHF | TGTGCCAGCAGACCCGGACGGAATTCCAATCAGCCCCAGCATTTT
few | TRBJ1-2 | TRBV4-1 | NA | CASSQAAGEYYGYTF | TGCGCCAGCAGCCAAGCGGCAGGGGAATACTATGGCTACACCTTC
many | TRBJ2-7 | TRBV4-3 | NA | CASSQYTGSYEQYF | TGCGCCAGCAGCCAATATACGGGATCCTACGAGCAGTACTTC
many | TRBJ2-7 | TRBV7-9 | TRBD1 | CASRSTGTDSYEQYF | TGTGCCAGCAGGTCCACCGGGACAGACTCCTACGAGCAGTACTTC
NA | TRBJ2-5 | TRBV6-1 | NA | CASSRDNPEETQYF | TGTGCCAGCAGCCGGGACAACCCTGAAGAGACCCAGTACTTC
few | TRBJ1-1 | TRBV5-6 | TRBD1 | CASSSRTGTEAFF | TGTGCCAGCAGCTCTAGGACAGGCACTGAAGCTTTCTTT
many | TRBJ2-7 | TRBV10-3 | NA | CAISDGSSYEQYF | TGTGCCATCAGTGATGGTAGCTCCTACGAGCAGTACTTC
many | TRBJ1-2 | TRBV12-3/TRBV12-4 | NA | CASSPGGLPWSYTF | TGTGCCAGCAGTCCGGGGGGACTGCCTTGGAGCTACACCTTC
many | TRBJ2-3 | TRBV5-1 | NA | CASSLGPLDTQYF | TGCGCCAGCAGCTTGGGACCCCTGGATACGCAGTATTTT
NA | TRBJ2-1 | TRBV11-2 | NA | CASSQNVGEQFF | TGTGCCAGCAGCCAAAACGTGGGGGAGCAGTTCTTC
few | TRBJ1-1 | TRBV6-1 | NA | CASRGQINTEAFF | TGTGCCAGCAGAGGACAGATCAACACTGAAGCTTTCTTT
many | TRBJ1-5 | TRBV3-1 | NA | CASSQAGPGQPQHF | TGTGCCAGCAGCCAAGCGGGGCCAGGGCAGCCCCAGCATTTT
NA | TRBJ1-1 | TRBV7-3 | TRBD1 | CASSATGANTEAFF | TGTGCCAGCAGCGCGACAGGGGCCAACACTGAAGCTTTCTTT
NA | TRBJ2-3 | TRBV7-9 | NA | CASSLQGAKPDTQYF | TGTGCCAGCAGCTTACAGGGAGCGAAGCCAGATACGCAGTATTTT
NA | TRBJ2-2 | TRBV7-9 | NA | CASSLEGSGELFF | TGTGCCAGCAGCTTAGAAGGGTCCGGGGAGCTGTTTTTT
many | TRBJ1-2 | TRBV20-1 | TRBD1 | CSARVLGGAGYTF | TGCAGTGCTAGAGTGTTAGGGGGCGCCGGCTACACCTTC
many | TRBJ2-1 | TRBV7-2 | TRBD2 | CASSPVLREVYNEQFF | TGTGCCAGCAGCCCAGTCTTACGGGAGGTCTACAATGAGCAGTTCTTC
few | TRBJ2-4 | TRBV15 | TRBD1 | CATSSSTQGSEYF | TGTGCCACCAGCAGCTCCACACAGGGGTCTGAGTACTTC
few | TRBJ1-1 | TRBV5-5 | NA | CASRGGGAGTEAFF | TGTGCCTCCCGCGGCGGGGGCGCAGGCACTGAAGCTTTCTTT
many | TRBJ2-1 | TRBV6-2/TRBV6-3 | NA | CASSYSIGRPEQFF | TGTGCCAGCAGTTACTCGATCGGCAGACCCGAGCAGTTCTTC
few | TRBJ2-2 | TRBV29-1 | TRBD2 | CSVEDLLAGVTGELFF | TGCAGCGTTGAAGATCTACTAGCGGGAGTCACCGGGGAGCTGTTTTTT
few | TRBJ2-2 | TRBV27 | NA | CASSPGQGRNTGELFF | TGTGCCAGCAGCCCTGGGCAGGGGAGGAACACCGGGGAGCTGTTTTTT
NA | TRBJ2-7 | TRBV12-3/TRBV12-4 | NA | CASGDVGSYEQYF | TGTGCCAGCGGGGACGTGGGCTCCTACGAGCAGTACTTC
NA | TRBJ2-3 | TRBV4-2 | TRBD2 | CASSRGLAGAEYTDTQYF | TGTGCCAGCAGTCGAGGACTAGCGGGAGCGGAATACACAGATACGCAGTATTTT
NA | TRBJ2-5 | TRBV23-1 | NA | CASTIKPPPRVLETQYF | TGCGCCAGCACCATCAAGCCCCCCCCCAGGGTCCTTGAGACCCAGTACTTC
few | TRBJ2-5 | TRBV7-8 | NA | CASSLVTLETQYF | TGTGCCAGCAGCTTAGTTACCTTGGAGACCCAGTACTTC
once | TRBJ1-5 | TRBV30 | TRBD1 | CAWSAHRGQPQHF | TGTGCCTGGAGTGCTCACAGGGGACAGCCCCAGCATTTT
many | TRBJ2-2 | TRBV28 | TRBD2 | CASSLGAGAWVPTGELFF | TGTGCCAGCAGTTTAGGAGCGGGAGCCTGGGTCCCCACCGGGGAGCTGTTTTTT
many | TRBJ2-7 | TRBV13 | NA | CASSLADGSYEQYF | TGTGCCAGCAGCTTAGCTGACGGTTCCTACGAGCAGTACTTC
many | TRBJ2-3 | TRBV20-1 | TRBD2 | CSARRLAGPTDTQYF | TGCAGTGCTAGACGACTAGCGGGACCCACAGATACGCAGTATTTT
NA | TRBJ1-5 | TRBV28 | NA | CASRKMGGVNQPQHF | TGTGCCAGCAGAAAAATGGGAGGGGTCAATCAGCCCCAGCATTTT
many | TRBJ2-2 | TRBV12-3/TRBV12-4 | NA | CASSSQRNTGELFF | TGTGCCAGCAGTTCGCAGCGGAACACCGGGGAGCTGTTTTTT
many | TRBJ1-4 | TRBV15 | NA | CATSRDLNSPDGLFF | TGTGCCACCAGCAGAGATTTAAATAGTCCGGATGGACTGTTTTTT
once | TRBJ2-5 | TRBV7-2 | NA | CASSLASGRGQETQYF | TGTGCCAGCAGCTTAGCATCGGGCAGAGGCCAAGAGACCCAGTACTTC
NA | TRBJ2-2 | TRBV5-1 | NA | CASSLQGVAGELFF | TGCGCCAGCAGCCTACAGGGAGTCGCCGGGGAGCTGTTTTTT
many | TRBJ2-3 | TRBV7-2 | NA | CASSPLFGDTQYF | TGTGCCAGCAGCCCCCTTTTCGGAGATACGCAGTATTTT
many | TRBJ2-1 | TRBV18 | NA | CASSPAGSLYNEQFF | TGTGCCAGCTCCCCAGCGGGCTCGCTTTACAATGAGCAGTTCTTC
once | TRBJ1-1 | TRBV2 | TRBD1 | CASRQSGGSLGTFF | TGTGCCAGCAGACAGTCAGGGGGCTCCTTAGGTACTTTCTTT
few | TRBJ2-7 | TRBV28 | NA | CASSLWEGVDYEQYF | TGTGCCAGCAGTTTATGGGAAGGGGTAGACTACGAGCAGTACTTC
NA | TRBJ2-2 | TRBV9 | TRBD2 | CASGTSGSQDTGELFF | TGTGCCAGCGGGACTAGCGGGAGTCAGGACACCGGGGAGCTGTTTTTT
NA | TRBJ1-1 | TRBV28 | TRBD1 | CASSLMTGAGTEAFF | TGTGCCAGCAGTTTGATGACAGGGGCGGGCACTGAAGCTTTCTTT
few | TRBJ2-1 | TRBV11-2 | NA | CASSLDLAGSGKRNEQFF | TGTGCCAGCAGCTTAGATTTGGCGGGTAGCGGCAAGCGAAATGAGCAGTTCTTC
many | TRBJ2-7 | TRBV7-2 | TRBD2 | CASSLEFGLAGGEQYF | TGTGCCAGCAGCTTAGAATTCGGGCTAGCGGGGGGAGAGCAGTACTTC
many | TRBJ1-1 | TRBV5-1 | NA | CASSLDQAEAFF | TGCGCCAGCAGCTTGGATCAGGCCGAAGCTTTCTTT
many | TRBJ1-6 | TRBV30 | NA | CACSGILAFNSPLHF | TGTGCCTGCTCGGGGATTTTAGCCTTTAATTCACCCCTCCACTTT
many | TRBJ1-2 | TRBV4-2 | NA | CASSPEAGFGGGYTF | TGTGCCAGCAGCCCCGAGGCAGGGTTTGGTGGTGGCTACACCTTC
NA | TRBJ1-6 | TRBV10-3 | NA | CAISYRAGNSPLHF | TGTGCCATCAGTTACAGGGCCGGTAATTCACCCCTCCACTTT
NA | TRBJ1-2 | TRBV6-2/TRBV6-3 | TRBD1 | CASSFGQGGNGYGYTF | TGTGCCAGCAGTTTCGGACAGGGAGGTAACGGCTATGGCTACACCTTC
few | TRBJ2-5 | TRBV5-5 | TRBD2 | CASSPGGRYQETQYF | TGTGCCAGCAGTCCCGGGGGGAGGTACCAAGAGACCCAGTACTTC
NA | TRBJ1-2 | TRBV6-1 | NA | CASSQTQIYGYTF | TGTGCCAGCAGTCAGACACAGATCTATGGCTACACCTTC